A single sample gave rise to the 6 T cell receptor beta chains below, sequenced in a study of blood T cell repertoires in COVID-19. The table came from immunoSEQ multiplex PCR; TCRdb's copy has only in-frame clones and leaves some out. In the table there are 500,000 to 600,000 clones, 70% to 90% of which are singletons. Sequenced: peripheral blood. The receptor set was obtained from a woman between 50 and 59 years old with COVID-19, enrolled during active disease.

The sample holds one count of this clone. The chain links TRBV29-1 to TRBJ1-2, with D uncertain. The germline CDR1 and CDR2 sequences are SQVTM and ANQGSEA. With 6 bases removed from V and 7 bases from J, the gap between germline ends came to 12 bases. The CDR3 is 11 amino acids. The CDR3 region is CSVQDLGGYTF. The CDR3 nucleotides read TGCAGCGTCCAGGATCTGGGTGGCTACACCTTC.

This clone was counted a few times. CDR3 sequence reads: CASTNSPGAPNSPLHF. In DNA, the CDR3 is TGTGCCAGTACAAACTCTCCTGGGGCGCCTAATTCACCCCTCCACTTT. The V gene is TRBV19, the J gene TRBJ1-6, with D possibly being TRBD1 (5 bases). The CDR3 runs to 16 residues. Germline V gene sequence: CDR1 LNHDA, CDR2 SQIVND (reference sequence). V lost 7 bases and J 6 bases, leaving 19 bases between the germline ends.

The CDR3 sequence is CASSLRRGQGQETQYF. In DNA form, the CDR3 reads TGTGCCAGCAGCTTGAGAAGGGGGCAGGGGCAAGAGACCCAGTACTTC. This rearrangement joins TRBV7-9 to TRBJ2-5, with 7 bases matching TRBD1. The ends lost 3 bases at V and 2 bases at J; junction bases unmatched: 9. The germline gives CDR1 SEHNR, CDR2 FQNEAQ (reference sequence). The CDR3 loop spans 16 amino acids.

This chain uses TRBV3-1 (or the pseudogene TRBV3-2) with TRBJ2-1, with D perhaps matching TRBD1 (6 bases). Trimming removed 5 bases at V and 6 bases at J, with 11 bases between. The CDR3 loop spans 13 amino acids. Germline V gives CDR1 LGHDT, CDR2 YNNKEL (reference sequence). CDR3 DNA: TGTGCCAGCAGCACCCCGACAGGCAATGAGCAGTTCTTC. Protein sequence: CASSTPTGNEQFF.

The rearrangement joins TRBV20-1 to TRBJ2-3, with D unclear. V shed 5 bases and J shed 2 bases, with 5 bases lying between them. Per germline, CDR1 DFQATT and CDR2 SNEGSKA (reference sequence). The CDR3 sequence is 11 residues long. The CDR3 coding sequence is TGCAGTGCTCAGTACACAGATACGCAGTATTTT. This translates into CSAQYTDTQYF.

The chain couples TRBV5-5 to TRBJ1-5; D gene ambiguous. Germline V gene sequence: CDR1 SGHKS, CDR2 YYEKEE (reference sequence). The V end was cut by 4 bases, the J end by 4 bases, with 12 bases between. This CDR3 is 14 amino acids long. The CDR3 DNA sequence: TGTGCCAGCAGCCCGGTAGGAGTTAATCAGCCCCAGCATTTT. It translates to CASSPVGVNQPQHF.